These 22 T cell receptor beta chains were all obtained from the same sample, sequenced in a study of cytomegalovirus exposure and HLA in healthy donors. TCRdb's copy holds only in-frame clones and misses some; the assay was immunoSEQ multiplex PCR. The table lists fewer than 250,000 clones, 87% of them singletons. The sample taken for sequencing was PBMCs. These receptors were collected from a woman aged 18 to 35 in good health and CMV-seropositive.

The chain is built from TRBV6-1 and TRBJ1-1; 10 nucleotides align to TRBD1. Germline V gene lookup returns CDR1 MNHNS and CDR2 SASEGT. With 6 bases clipped from V and 4 bases from J, the junction kept 8 bases outside the gene matches. The CDR3 extends over 15 amino acids. CDR3 sequence: CASRAGQGIGTEAFF. For the CDR3, the DNA is TGTGCCAGCAGAGCGGGACAGGGGATCGGCACTGAAGCTTTCTTT.

The V and J genes are TRBV28 and TRBJ1-5, with TRBD1 as a possible D gene (6 bases). V shed 6 bases and J shed 3 bases, with 18 bases lying between them. This CDR3 region has 16 residues. The germline CDR1 and CDR2 sequences are MDHEN and SYDVKM. The CDR3 protein is CASSPRGGWNNQPQHF. The CDR3 DNA is TGTGCCAGCAGCCCCCGAGGGGGTTGGAACAATCAGCCCCAGCATTTT.

This sequence joins TRBV11-3 and TRBJ2-1; TRBD2 agrees at 14 bases. Per germline, CDR1 SGHNT and CDR2 YENEEA. V lost 4 bases and J lost 7; bases outside the gene matches: 6. The CDR3 runs 16 residues. CDR3 nucleotides: TGTGCCAGCAGCTCGAGCGGGACTAGCGGGGGTAATGAGCAGTTCTTC. This translates into CASSSSGTSGGNEQFF.

The genes are TRBV28 and TRBJ1-1; 9 bases are shared with TRBD1. The CDR3 is made up of 13 amino acids. V was pared by 7 bases and J by 4 bases, with 4 bases of the junction left unmatched. CDR1 MDHEN and CDR2 SYDVKM come from the germline V gene. CDR3 protein: CASTDRGSTEAFF. The CDR3 coding sequence is TGTGCCAGCACGGACAGGGGCTCCACTGAAGCTTTCTTT.

This chain connects TRBV25-1 to TRBJ2-5; D may be TRBD1 (6 bases). Trimming stripped 7 bases from V and 4 bases from J, with 10 bases between. The CDR3 runs 12 residues. CDR1 is MGHDK, CDR2 SYGVNS, per germline. CDR3 sequence (DNA): TGTGCCAGCACCCCAGGGGTAGAGACCCAGTACTTC. The encoded protein is CASTPGVETQYF.

This clone was detected a few times. This chain joins TRBV7-6 and TRBJ1-2; 8 bases fit TRBD1. The CDR3 runs 13 residues. The junction had 3 bases not matched to a gene; V was cut back by 5 bases and J by 4 bases. Per germline, CDR1 SGHVS and CDR2 FNYEAQ. For the CDR3, the DNA is TGTGCCAGCAGCACCGGACAGGGCTATGGCTACACCTTC. It translates to CASSTGQGYGYTF.

This chain uses TRBV6-1 with TRBJ1-2; 10 nucleotides agree with TRBD1. CDR1 MNHNS and CDR2 SASEGT come from the germline V gene. CDR3 size: 17 residues. With 3 bases clipped from V and 7 bases from J, the junction kept 14 bases outside the gene matches. Here the CDR3 reads CASSDPDRDRGVGGYTF. Written as DNA, the CDR3 is TGTGCCAGCAGTGATCCTGATAGGGACAGGGGAGTAGGTGGCTACACCTTC.

A single count supports this clone. The chain joins TRBV5-1 to TRBJ2-7; the match to TRBD1 covers 8 bases. Germline trimming cut 4 bases from V and 5 bases from J; bases unmatched to any gene: 5. Germline V gene lookup returns CDR1 SGHRS and CDR2 YFSETQ. This CDR3 is 13 amino acids long. The CDR3 region is CASSPTTGDEQYF. The CDR3 bases are TGCGCCAGCAGCCCCACGACAGGGGACGAGCAGTACTTC.

The chain carries TRBV5-1 and TRBJ2-3, with 9 bases lining up with TRBD1. With V trimmed by 7 bases and J by 4 bases, 7 bases remained unmatched. Per germline, CDR1 SGHRS and CDR2 YFSETQ. The CDR3 is made up of 14 amino acids. CDR3 sequence reads: CASRGQGLADTQYF. CDR3 sequence (DNA): TGCGCCAGCCGGGGACAGGGACTTGCAGATACGCAGTATTTT.

As concerns this clone: Germline and junction disagree at one end, which may indicate a read error. The J gene is TRBJ1-2, the V gene TRBV18; tentatively, D is TRBD1 (6 bases). Looked up from germline, CDR1 is KGHSH and CDR2 is LQKENI. The CDR3 sequence is 13 residues long. Here the CDR3 DNA reads TGTGCCAGCTCACCACCGATCATGGGACAAGTGGCCTTC. Protein: CASSPPIMGQVAF.

CDR3 sequence: CASSLTGPYNEQFF. CDR3 nucleotide sequence: TGTGCCAGCAGCTTGACAGGGCCCTACAATGAGCAGTTCTTC. The chain combines TRBV7-8 with TRBJ2-1; 7 bases are a match to TRBD1. V lost 3 bases to trimming and J lost 2 bases; unmatched junction nucleotides: 1. The germline V gene has CDR1 SGHVS and CDR2 FQNEAQ. The CDR3 contains 14 residues.

This chain connects TRBV18 to TRBJ2-1; D is ambiguous. This CDR3 has 13 amino acids. Trimming stripped 1 base from V and 5 bases from J, with 6 bases between. CDR1 KGHSH and CDR2 LQKENI come from the germline V gene. The CDR3 is CASSPLQHNEQFF. For the CDR3, the DNA is TGTGCCAGCTCACCACTACAACACAATGAGCAGTTCTTC.

There are a few counts of this clone. The rearrangement joins TRBV13 to TRBJ2-7, with D possibly being TRBD1 (6 bases). Deletions cut 5 bases from V and 4 bases from J, with 9 bases between. This CDR3 is built from 12 residues. The germline gives CDR1 PRHDT, CDR2 FYEKMQ (reference sequence). The CDR3 DNA reads TGTGCCAGCAGCCTGACAGGTTACGAGCAGTACTTC. Protein: CASSLTGYEQYF.

The rearrangement links TRBV28 to TRBJ2-4, with D possibly being TRBD2 (6 bases). The germline V and J ends were trimmed by 4 bases and 8 bases, with 12 bases remaining between them. The CDR3 is 13 residues long. Germline CDR1 MDHEN, CDR2 SYDVKM. The CDR3 is CASSSREVDIQYF. The CDR3 DNA is TGTGCCAGCAGTTCCAGGGAGGTCGACATTCAGTACTTC.

The chain combines TRBV9 with TRBJ2-3; no reliable D call. The CDR3 loop spans 14 amino acids. Germline V CDR1 and CDR2: SGDLS, YYNGEE. Trimming left V 2 bases short and J 2 bases short, with 9 bases between. In nucleotides, the CDR3 is TGTGCCAGCAGCGTCGGTGCGCACACAGATACGCAGTATTTT. As protein: CASSVGAHTDTQYF.

V usage is TRBV27 and J usage is TRBJ1-2, with 9 positions matching TRBD1. V gave up 4 bases and J gave up 3 bases; unmatched junction bases: 3. In germline, CDR1 is MNHEY, CDR2 SMNVEV (reference sequence). There are 14 residues in the CDR3. This CDR3 reads CASSSTGGDYGYTF. In DNA, the CDR3 is TGTGCCAGCAGTTCGACAGGGGGTGACTATGGCTACACCTTC.

The chain links TRBV28 to TRBJ1-5; 9 positions agree with TRBD1. V shed 6 bases, J shed 4 bases, and the junction held 10 bases outside the gene matches. CDR3 size: 16 residues. In germline, CDR1 is MDHEN, CDR2 SYDVKM. The CDR3 DNA is TGTGCCAGCAGCCTATTTACAGGGGGCGAAAATCAGCCCCAGCATTTT. Protein product: CASSLFTGGENQPQHF.

The chain uses TRBV15 and TRBJ1-5; 7 nucleotides match TRBD1. The CDR3 has 15 amino acids. V lost 4 bases and J lost 7; bases outside the gene matches: 10. Germline loops: CDR1 LNHNV, CDR2 YYDKDF (reference sequence). The CDR3 sequence is CATSIRQGWNQPQHF. The CDR3 nucleotides are TGTGCCACCAGCATCAGACAGGGCTGGAACCAGCCCCAGCATTTT.

The CDR3 DNA is TGTGCCAGCAGTCGGGAAGTCAGCTATGGCTACACCTTC. Translating it yields CASSREVSYGYTF. The chain is built from TRBV6-5 and TRBJ1-2; D gene uncertain. The CDR3 runs 13 residues. Germline-derived CDR1 and CDR2 are MNHEY and SVGAGI. The germline V and J ends were trimmed by 5 bases and 4 bases, with 11 bases remaining between them.

The genes are TRBV10-3 and TRBJ2-3, with 7 positions matching TRBD2. V lost 6 bases, J lost 2 bases, and 20 bases stayed unmatched. The germline gives CDR1 ENHRY, CDR2 SYGVKD. CDR3 size: 19 residues. Here the CDR3 reads CAISRRGLLAAYTTDTQYF. The DNA for the CDR3 is TGTGCCATCAGCCGCCGGGGCCTTCTAGCGGCCTACACCACAGATACGCAGTATTTT.

The chain recombines TRBV28 with TRBJ2-2, with 15 bases matching TRBD2. The germline CDR1 and CDR2 sequences are MDHEN and SYDVKM. The ends lost 2 bases at V and 6 bases at J; junction bases unmatched: 4. The CDR3 consists of 17 residues. The CDR3: CASSLGGLAGGAGELFF. CDR3 nucleotides: TGTGCCAGCAGTTTAGGGGGACTAGCGGGAGGAGCCGGGGAGCTGTTTTTT.

V is TRBV5-1 and J is TRBJ2-7; 12 bases map to TRBD2. The V segment lost 6 bases and the J segment 2 bases; nucleotides outside the gene matches: 3. Germline CDR1 and CDR2: SGHRS and YFSETQ. The CDR3 is 14 amino acids. The CDR3 region is CASTWTSGAYEQYF. In DNA, the CDR3 is TGCGCCAGCACTTGGACTAGCGGGGCCTACGAGCAGTACTTC.